The 12 T cell receptor beta chains reported below all come from one sample, sequenced in a study of beta chain features in type 1 diabetes listed by TCRdb under 2018. Library construction relied on the immunoSEQ multiplex PCR assay. All of the isolated RNA was reverse transcribed with the High Capacity cDNA Reverse Transcription Kit, so expressed TCRB transcripts were sequenced. Imported from immuneACCESS, the table was reduced by TCRdb to in-frame sequences with V and J called. These copies leave out some clones; in studies compared against another copy, an unresolved V gene accounts for under half, and the cause of the remainder is not known. The sample yields about 620,000 clones; less than 20% were counted once. Jointly, the top ten make up roughly 0.098% of the sample. Sequenced sample: naive CD4+ T cells from blood. The meaning of the sample's cell subset or site label: true naive CD4+ T cells. The receptors shown here come from a man aged 18-30 years in good health.

This clone was seen a handful of times. This chain connects TRBV5-1 to TRBJ2-3, with D possibly being TRBD1 (6 bases). Trimming cost V 3 bases and J 2 bases, with 22 bases left between them. Germline-derived CDR1 and CDR2 are SGHRS and YFSETQ. The CDR3 has 18 amino acids. This chain's CDR3 is CASSYPPQGPTNTDTQYF. Here the CDR3 DNA reads TGCGCCAGCAGCTACCCCCCACAGGGACCGACCAACACAGATACGCAGTATTTT.

This clone has just a few counts. J is TRBJ1-5 and V is TRBV5-6; D perhaps matches TRBD1 (6 bases). The germline CDR1 and CDR2 sequences are SGHDT and YYEEEE. V lost 3 bases and J lost 5, with 12 bases in between. CDR3 length equals 14 residues. The CDR3: CASSSGTPDQPQHF. The CDR3 DNA is TGTGCCAGCAGCTCCGGGACACCAGATCAGCCCCAGCATTTT. Based on the CDR3 plus reference TRBV5-6 and TRBJ1-5, the full variable domain is DAGVTQSPTHLIKTRGQQVTLRCSPKSGHDTVSWYQQALGQGPQFIFQYYEEEERQRGNFPDRFSGHQFPNYSSELNVNALLLGDSALYLCASSSGTPDQPQHFGDGTRLSIL.

V and J are TRBV14 and TRBJ1-1; TRBD1 is a possible D gene (5 bases). V dropped 1 base and J dropped 2 bases, with 11 bases sitting between them. Germline CDR1 is SGHDN and CDR2 is FVKESK. CDR3 length equals 15 residues. CDR3 coding DNA: TGTGCCAGCAGCCAAGTCCTACAGGCCAACACTGAAGCTTTCTTT. It yields the protein CASSQVLQANTEAFF. The full variable domain, completed using reference TRBV14 and TRBJ1-1, is EAGVTQFPSHSVIEKGQTVTLRCDPISGHDNLYWYRRVMGKEIKFLLHFVKESKQDESGMPNNRFLAERTGGTYSTLKVQPAELEDSGVYFCASSQVLQANTEAFFGQGTRLTVV.

This chain joins TRBV19 and TRBJ1-5, with no clear D. This CDR3 is 13 amino acids long. Germline V gene data show CDR1 as LNHDA and CDR2 as SQIVND (reference sequence). V shed 8 bases and J shed 1 base, with 9 bases lying between them. CDR3 nucleotide sequence: TGTGCCAGTTCGAAGGAGAGCAATCAGCCCCAGCATTTT. Its translation is CASSKESNQPQHF.

V gene TRBV28 combines with J gene TRBJ2-1, with 7 bases matching TRBD2. CDR3 length: 13 amino acids. J was trimmed by 2 bases and V by 11 bases; bases with no gene match: 6. CDR1 and CDR2 (germline): MDHEN, SYDVKM. CDR3: CAGSGGAYNEQFF. CDR3 nucleotides: TGTGCCGGTTCGGGAGGCGCCTACAATGAGCAGTTCTTC.

The chain has TRBV7-2 and TRBJ1-5; D gene unclear. Germline CDR1 is SGHTA and CDR2 is FQGNSA. This CDR3 contains 15 residues. Trimming pared 0 bases from V and 3 bases from J, leaving 9 bases between. The CDR3 reads CASSLAEGFNQPQHF. The DNA for the CDR3 is TGTGCCAGCAGCTTAGCGGAGGGATTCAATCAGCCCCAGCATTTT. The variable domain in full, completed from reference TRBV7-2 and TRBJ1-5, reads GAGVSQSPSNKVTEKGKDVELRCDPISGHTALYWYRQSLGQGLEFLIYFQGNSAPDKSGLPSDRFSAERTGGSVSTLTIQRTQQEDSAVYLCASSLAEGFNQPQHFGDGTRLSIL.

In this sample, this clone turned up many times. The chain is built from TRBV15 and TRBJ1-1; 8 positions match TRBD1. The V segment lost 0 bases and the J segment 10 bases; nucleotides outside the gene matches: 7. CDR3 length: 14 amino acids. Germline CDR1 LNHNV, CDR2 YYDKDF (reference sequence). The CDR3 nucleotides read TGTGCCACCAGCAGAGAGTCCGGGACAGGCGGAGCTTTCTTT. Translated, it gives CATSRESGTGGAFF. Complete variable domain (other parts from reference TRBV15 and TRBJ1-1): DAMVIQNPRYQVTQFGKPVTLSCSQTLNHNVMYWYQQKSSQAPKLLFHYYDKDFNNEADTPDNFQSRRPNTSFCFLDIRSPGLGDTAMYLCATSRESGTGGAFFGQGTRLTVV.

V and J are TRBV4-3 and TRBJ1-5; D unresolved. Deletions cut 0 bases from V and 7 bases from J, with 7 bases between. Germline V gives CDR1 LGHNA, CDR2 YSLEER. This CDR3 has 13 amino acids. The CDR3 protein is CASSQDAFQPQHF. CDR3 bases: TGCGCCAGCAGCCAAGACGCCTTCCAGCCCCAGCATTTT.

The rearrangement uses TRBV5-1 and TRBJ2-5; D might be TRBD1 or TRBD2, each matching 5 bases. Trimming took 5 bases from V and 5 from J, leaving 16 bases between them. Germline V gene lookup returns CDR1 SGHRS and CDR2 YFSETQ. The CDR3 sequence is 14 residues long. This CDR3 reads CASSPPGRGETQYF. In DNA, the CDR3 is TGCGCCAGCAGTCCCCCGGGAAGGGGTGAGACCCAGTACTTC.

In its sample, this clone was seen a few times. The V and J genes are TRBV4-3 and TRBJ2-7; 8 nucleotides line up with TRBD1. Germline CDR1 reads LGHNA; CDR2 reads YSLEER. Losses at the gene ends were 3 bases for V and 3 bases for J; bases not matched to a gene: 7. There are 15 residues in the CDR3. In nucleotides, the CDR3 is TGCGCCAGCAGCCAGTCAGGGGGCGCGGACTACGAGCAGTACTTC. It codes for CASSQSGGADYEQYF.

This chain uses TRBV18 with TRBJ2-2; 8 bases agree with TRBD1. Germline lookup yields CDR1 KGHSH and CDR2 LQKENI. This CDR3 region has 16 residues. V was clipped by 3 bases and J by 3 bases; unmatched bases: 6. CDR3 nucleotide sequence: TGTGCCAGCTCACCTTCTGACAGGGGAGACACCGGGGAGCTGTTTTTT. Protein: CASSPSDRGDTGELFF.

This clone was counted between two and nine times. This chain joins TRBV7-3 and TRBJ2-3; 8 bases map to TRBD1. J lost 0 bases, V lost 0 bases, and 2 bases had no gene match. CDR1 and CDR2 from the germline V gene are SGHTA and FQGTGA. The CDR3 sequence is 16 residues long. The CDR3 here is CASSLTQGASTDTQYF. The CDR3 DNA is TGTGCCAGCAGCTTAACGCAGGGGGCAAGCACAGATACGCAGTATTTT.